This entry is about one T cell receptor (beta chain). Investigators divided CD4+ cells into CD45RA+ naive and CD45RA-negative memory subsets. This CDR3 is built from 13 residues. The germline CDR1 and CDR2 sequences are MNHNS and SASEGT. V dropped 4 bases and J dropped 6 bases, with 9 bases sitting between them. Clones were sequenced by immunoSEQ multiplex PCR, and TCRdb holds only the in-frame ones, with some missing. The table records approximately 2.4 million clones, more than 90% of them present only once. The record originates from a study of shared clonotypes between healthy human individuals. Study-level background: Aged 18 to 49, the donors were a couple of women and a few men.

Material for sequencing was naive CD4+ T cells sorted from blood. The subset was: CD45RA+ positively selected. The chain uses TRBV6-1 and TRBJ1-4, with D possibly matching TRBD1 (6 bases). The sequence was collected from a man aged 18 to 29 in good health. The CDR3 spells CASSVGGDEKLFF. The CDR3 DNA is TGTGCCAGCAGTGTAGGGGGGGATGAAAAACTGTTTTTT.